The 30 T cell receptor beta chains presented below share a single source sample, sequenced in a study of blood T cell repertoires in COVID-19. Clones were read by immunoSEQ multiplex PCR, and TCRdb kept only the in-frame ones, dropping some. The sample has approximately 21,000 clones; 86% are singletons. Sequenced input: peripheral blood. These receptors came from a human donor with acute or convalescent COVID-19. The donor label of this sample is uncertain.

The table lists this clone with a few counts. This chain links TRBV6-1 with TRBJ1-4; tentative D call: TRBD1 (6 bases). Germline CDR1 and CDR2: MNHNS and SASEGT. V lost 0 bases and J lost 2, with 10 bases in between. This CDR3 is 16 amino acids long. CDR3 in amino acids: CASSEAPGQTNEKLFF. The CDR3 DNA follows: TGTGCCAGCAGTGAAGCTCCCGGACAGACTAATGAAAAACTGTTTTTT.

CDR3 region: CAISEFYRGNTGELFF. The CDR3 bases are TGTGCCATCAGTGAGTTCTACAGGGGAAACACCGGGGAGCTGTTTTTT. This rearrangement joins TRBV10-3 to TRBJ2-2; TRBD1 matches at 7 bases. J lost 2 bases, V lost 1 base, and 4 bases had no gene match. Germline V CDR1 and CDR2: ENHRY, SYGVKD. This CDR3 has 16 residues.

The V and J genes are TRBV11-3 and TRBJ1-5; 9 positions agree with TRBD1. Trimming at V came to 11 bases and at J to 3 bases, leaving 5 bases not matched to a gene. This CDR3 is built from 13 residues. The germline gives CDR1 SGHNT, CDR2 YENEEA. The CDR3 is CAGDRDPNQPQHF. CDR3 nucleotide sequence: TGTGCCGGGGACAGGGACCCCAATCAGCCCCAGCATTTT. The whole variable domain, remainder taken from reference TRBV11-3 and TRBJ1-5, is EAGVVQSPRYKIIEKKQPVAFWCNPISGHNTLYWYLQNLGQGPELLIRYENEEAVDDSQLPKDRFSAERLKGVDSTLKIQPAELGDSAVYLCAGDRDPNQPQHFGDGTRLSIL.

The rearrangement uses TRBV6-1 and TRBJ2-7; possibly TRBD2 for D (6 bases). Germline values: CDR1 MNHNS, CDR2 SASEGT. This CDR3 is built from 15 residues. Trimming pared 1 base from V and 3 bases from J, leaving 13 bases between. The CDR3 protein is CASSEGGQGGYEQYF. The CDR3 DNA sequence: TGTGCCAGCAGTGAAGGTGGGCAGGGAGGCTACGAGCAGTACTTC.

The CDR3 DNA reads TGTGCCAGCAGCGTAGGTACAGGGGAACGAAACACCATATATTTT. Residues: CASSVGTGERNTIYF. The chain is built from TRBV9 and TRBJ1-3; 7 nucleotides match TRBD1. J lost 5 bases, V lost 0 bases, and 5 bases had no gene match. Germline assignment: CDR1 SGDLS and CDR2 YYNGEE. The CDR3 spans 15 residues.

This clone has just one count. The chain links TRBV7-6 to TRBJ1-5, with 10 bases matching TRBD1. The J segment lost 0 bases and the V segment lost 5 bases, leaving 10 bases of the junction unmatched. The CDR3 runs to 18 residues. Germline CDR1 is SGHVS and CDR2 is FNYEAQ. The CDR3 is CASSARDRGRYSNQPQHF. CDR3 DNA: TGTGCCAGCAGCGCCCGGGACAGGGGTAGATATAGCAATCAGCCCCAGCATTTT.

This clone has only a few counts. This sequence joins TRBV30 and TRBJ1-2, with 9 positions matching TRBD1. The ends lost 4 bases at V and 4 bases at J; junction bases unmatched: 7. The CDR3 is made up of 14 amino acids. CDR1 is GTSNPN and CDR2 is SVGIG in the germline V gene (reference sequence). In nucleotides, the CDR3 is TGTGCCTGGACCTTGACAGGGGGAATCTATGGCTACACCTTC. It specifies CAWTLTGGIYGYTF.

This sequence joins TRBV10-3 and TRBJ2-7, with 9 bases matching TRBD2. The CDR3 spans 17 residues. From germline, CDR1 is ENHRY and CDR2 SYGVKD. The V gene end was trimmed by 1 base and the J gene end by 0 bases; junction bases not matched to a gene: 7. As DNA, the CDR3 is TGTGCCATCAGTGAGTTGAGACTAGCGGAAAGCTCCTACGAGCAGTACTTC. Translation: CAISELRLAESSYEQYF.

V gene TRBV6-1 combines with J gene TRBJ1-5; D unresolved. CDR1 is MNHNS and CDR2 is SASEGT in the germline V gene. The CDR3 extends over 16 amino acids. The ends were cut back, 2 bases at V and 2 bases at J, with 13 bases in the middle. The CDR3 region has the DNA TGTGCCAGCAGTGAATCCACCTCCGCGGGCAATCAGCCCCAGCATTTT. Its protein is CASSESTSAGNQPQHF.

This clone has just a few counts. The rearrangement uses TRBV6-6 and TRBJ2-7; 9 nucleotides align to TRBD1. The CDR3 extends over 15 amino acids. J was trimmed by 5 bases and V by 0 bases; bases with no gene match: 5. The germline gives CDR1 MNHNY, CDR2 SVGAGI (reference sequence). The CDR3, as DNA: TGTGCCAGCAGTTACTCACAGGGGGCCAAGCACGAGCAGTACTTC. Encoded protein: CASSYSQGAKHEQYF.

This clone was seen only once. The rearrangement uses TRBV7-2 and TRBJ2-3; 9 nucleotides line up with TRBD2. Trimming removed 3 bases from V and 2 bases from J; junction bases left unmatched: 6. Germline CDR1 and CDR2: SGHTA and FQGNSA. The CDR3 has 16 amino acids. CDR3 nucleotide sequence: TGTGCCAGCAGCTTGTTAGCGGGAGCACCCACAGATACGCAGTATTTT. Protein sequence: CASSLLAGAPTDTQYF.

The V gene is TRBV4-3, the J gene TRBJ1-1; no clear D gene. From germline, CDR1 is LGHNA and CDR2 YSLEER. Trimming cost V 0 bases and J 2 bases, with 10 bases left between them. This CDR3 is 15 amino acids long. CDR3 bases: TGCGCCAGCAGCCAAGATTCGAGAGGTAACACTGAAGCTTTCTTT. Its translation is CASSQDSRGNTEAFF.

This chain links TRBV5-1 with TRBJ1-1, with D tentatively TRBD1 (6 bases). V gave up 4 bases and J gave up 1 base, with 17 bases separating them. The CDR3 covers 16 residues. From germline, CDR1 is SGHRS and CDR2 YFSETQ. CDR3 protein: CASSPETGTTNTEAFF. The CDR3 bases are TGCGCCAGCAGCCCGGAAACCGGGACAACGAACACTGAAGCTTTCTTT.

V is TRBV5-1 and J is TRBJ1-2, with unresolved D. The CDR3 has 14 amino acids. The germline CDR1 and CDR2 sequences are SGHRS and YFSETQ. The V end lost 2 bases, the J end lost 3 bases, and 11 bases lay between the germline ends. The chain's CDR3 is CASSLTGGHYGYTF. CDR3 in DNA: TGCGCCAGCAGCTTAACCGGAGGACACTATGGCTACACCTTC.

The J gene is TRBJ2-7, the V gene TRBV19, with a weak D call TRBD2 (6 bases). V dropped 5 bases and J dropped 5 bases, with 13 bases sitting between them. The length of the CDR3 is 13 residues. From germline, CDR1 is LNHDA and CDR2 SQIVND (reference sequence). The CDR3 nucleotides read TGTGCCAGTAGTGACCGGGGGACGGACGAGCAGTACTTC. Translated: CASSDRGTDEQYF. Full variable domain (rest looked up from reference TRBV19 and TRBJ2-7): DGGITQSPKYLFRKEGQNVTLSCEQNLNHDAMYWYRQDPGQGLRLIYYSQIVNDFQKGDIAEGYSVSREKKESFPLTVTSAQKNPTAFYLCASSDRGTDEQYFGPGTRLTVT.

The chain carries TRBV27 and TRBJ2-7, with a tentative D call TRBD2 (6 bases). V lost 3 bases to trimming and J lost 6 bases, with 21 bases between them. The length of the CDR3 is 16 residues. Germline CDR1 and CDR2: MNHEY and SMNVEV (reference sequence). The CDR3 reads CASSLDYGSATGEQYF. Here the CDR3 DNA reads TGTGCCAGCAGTTTGGATTACGGGAGCGCAACTGGCGAGCAGTACTTC.

This clone was found a few times. The chain links TRBV7-9 to TRBJ1-1; 7 bases match TRBD1. With V trimmed by 3 bases and J by 3 bases, 7 bases remained unmatched. The CDR3 runs to 15 residues. Germline V gives CDR1 SEHNR, CDR2 FQNEAQ (reference sequence). The CDR3 loop reads CASSLRGGLDTEAFF. CDR3 nucleotides: TGTGCCAGCAGCTTGCGAGGGGGCCTCGACACTGAAGCTTTCTTT. Based on the CDR3 plus reference TRBV7-9 and TRBJ1-1, the full variable domain is DTGVSQNPRHKITKRGQNVTFRCDPISEHNRLYWYRQTLGQGPEFLTYFQNEAQLEKSRLLSDRFSAERPKGSFSTLEIQRTEQGDSAMYLCASSLRGGLDTEAFFGQGTRLTVV.

The chain joins TRBV5-1 to TRBJ2-1; D is perhaps TRBD2 (6 bases). The CDR3 sequence is 15 residues long. The germline V and J ends were trimmed by 0 bases and 5 bases, with 12 bases remaining between them. Germline V lookup: CDR1 SGHRS, CDR2 YFSETQ. CDR3 bases: TGCGCCAGCAGCTTGGTGGTAGCGGATAACAATGAGCAGTTCTTC. It translates to CASSLVVADNNEQFF.

V gene TRBV7-3 combines with J gene TRBJ2-3, with 7 bases aligning to TRBD2. Germline assignment: CDR1 SGHTA and CDR2 FQGTGA. The CDR3 runs to 16 residues. J lost 0 bases, V lost 3 bases, and 6 bases had no gene match. The CDR3 region has the DNA TGTGCCAGCAGCTTGGAGGGGAGGGCTAGCACAGATACGCAGTATTTT. It is translated as CASSLEGRASTDTQYF.

The chain carries TRBV7-2 and TRBJ1-5; 11 bases line up with TRBD1. Germline V gives CDR1 SGHTA, CDR2 FQGNSA. J gave up 0 bases and V 4 bases, and 11 bases lay outside the gene matches. This CDR3 contains 19 residues. The CDR3 region has the DNA TGTGCCAGCAGCTCTTCTTTGGGACAGGGGGATTTTAGCAATCAGCCCCAGCATTTT. It codes for CASSSSLGQGDFSNQPQHF.

The chain joins TRBV20-1 to TRBJ2-1, with a tentative D call TRBD1 (6 bases). Trimming stripped 3 bases from V and 7 bases from J, with 22 bases between. CDR1 is DFQATT and CDR2 is SNEGSKA in the germline V gene (reference sequence). The CDR3 runs to 16 residues. CDR3 in amino acids: CSASSSRPGHLNEQFF. The CDR3, as DNA: TGCAGTGCTAGTTCATCGAGACCGGGACACCTGAATGAGCAGTTCTTC.

The chain employs TRBV5-6 and TRBJ1-3; 7 bases fit TRBD1. The J segment lost 0 bases and the V segment lost 0 bases, leaving 6 bases of the junction unmatched. The length of the CDR3 is 17 residues. From germline, CDR1 is SGHDT and CDR2 YYEEEE. The CDR3 here is CASSLGGQIYSGNTIYF. For the CDR3, the DNA is TGTGCCAGCAGCTTGGGGGGACAGATTTACTCTGGAAACACCATATATTTT. Full variable domain (outside the CDR3, taken from reference TRBV5-6 and TRBJ1-3): DAGVTQSPTHLIKTRGQQVTLRCSPKSGHDTVSWYQQALGQGPQFIFQYYEEEERQRGNFPDRFSGHQFPNYSSELNVNALLLGDSALYLCASSLGGQIYSGNTIYFGEGSWLTVV.

This chain uses TRBV4-2 with TRBJ1-2; 7 positions match TRBD1. CDR1 is LGHNA, CDR2 YNFKEQ, per germline. Germline trimming cut 3 bases from V and 2 bases from J; bases unmatched to any gene: 9. This CDR3 spans 16 amino acids. This chain's CDR3 is CASSHELPDRNYGYTF. The CDR3, as DNA: TGTGCCAGCAGCCACGAACTGCCGGACAGGAACTATGGCTACACCTTC.

The sample holds one count of this clone. The genes are TRBV28 and TRBJ2-4, with 7 bases that match TRBD1. Trimming took 6 bases from V and 1 from J; bases not matched to a gene: 3. The CDR3 is 14 amino acids. Germline CDR1 is MDHEN and CDR2 is SYDVKM. DNA of the CDR3: TGTGCCAGCAGCCAGACAGGGGCCAAAAACATTCAGTACTTC. Its translation: CASSQTGAKNIQYF.

V and J are TRBV6-5 and TRBJ2-7, with 8 bases fitting TRBD1. Germline loops: CDR1 MNHEY, CDR2 SVGAGI. This CDR3 region has 15 residues. The J segment lost 0 bases and the V segment lost 1 base, leaving 2 bases of the junction unmatched. CDR3 in amino acids: CASSYFRGPSYEQYF. CDR3 sequence (DNA): TGTGCCAGCAGTTACTTCAGGGGGCCCTCCTACGAGCAGTACTTC.

CDR3 sequence: CASSFSGGAQGSGELFF. The CDR3 DNA reads as TGTGCCAGCAGCTTTAGCGGGGGGGCCCAGGGTTCCGGGGAGCTGTTTTTT. The V call is TRBV7-2, the J call TRBJ2-2; 11 bases are a match to TRBD2. This CDR3 spans 17 amino acids. The junction had 9 bases not matched to a gene; V was cut back by 3 bases and J by 6 bases. Per the germline V gene, CDR1 is SGHTA and CDR2 is FQGNSA.

This clone was counted a few times. The V gene is TRBV27, the J gene TRBJ2-2, with 8 bases that match TRBD1. The germline V gene has CDR1 MNHEY and CDR2 SMNVEV (reference sequence). The CDR3 has 15 amino acids. The ends lost 5 bases at V and 6 bases at J; junction bases unmatched: 8. This CDR3 reads CASSLTVGQAGELFF. The DNA for the CDR3 is TGTGCCAGCAGTCTGACAGTGGGACAGGCCGGGGAGCTGTTTTTT.

J is TRBJ2-1 and V is TRBV5-1, with unresolved D. Germline CDR1 reads SGHRS; CDR2 reads YFSETQ. V was shortened by 0 bases and J by 7 bases, with 8 bases between the two germline ends. The CDR3 totals 13 residues. CDR3 amino acids: CASSLAPRNEQFF. CDR3 in DNA: TGCGCCAGCAGCTTGGCCCCGAGGAATGAGCAGTTCTTC.

The chain uses TRBV6-5 and TRBJ2-2, with 13 bases aligning to TRBD2. The CDR3 extends over 15 amino acids. The V and J ends lost 6 bases and 5 bases, in that order; junction bases with no gene match: 3. Germline V CDR1 and CDR2: MNHEY, SVGAGI. CDR3 DNA: TGTGCCAGCAGACTGACTAGCGGGGGGACCGGGGAGCTGTTTTTT. This encodes CASRLTSGGTGELFF.

This chain joins TRBV4-2 and TRBJ2-2; D not resolved. The CDR3 contains 12 residues. V lost 4 bases and J lost 9, with 9 bases in between. The germline CDR1 and CDR2 sequences are LGHNA and YNFKEQ. The CDR3 region has the DNA TGTGCCAGCAGCCTCCGTAATAGGGAGCTGTTTTTT. Translated, it gives CASSLRNRELFF.